This T cell receptor beta chain was sequenced in a study of T-cell memory formation after mild COVID-19. This clonotype was seen only a few times. The V end lost 2 bases, the J end lost 0 bases, and 13 bases lay between the germline ends. Germline V gene sequence: CDR1 MGHRA, CDR2 YSYEKL. CDR3 length: 17 amino acids. TCRdb reprocessed the 5' RACE reads with MiXCR, giving one entry per CDR3 protein. The sample contains about 140,000 distinct CDR3 sequences, more than 13% of which appear only once. V is TRBV4-1 and J is TRBJ1-4; D is ambiguous. The specimen sequenced was PBMCs or a T cell subset sorted from them (not recorded which). The receptor's source is an adult woman who had mild COVID-19 (a few samples of this study predate the infection). Cell type and time point are not known. In nucleotides, the CDR3 is TGCGCCAGCAGCCAAATGGAGGTTGGGCCAACTAATGAAAAACTGTTTTTT. Translated: CASSQMEVGPTNEKLFF.